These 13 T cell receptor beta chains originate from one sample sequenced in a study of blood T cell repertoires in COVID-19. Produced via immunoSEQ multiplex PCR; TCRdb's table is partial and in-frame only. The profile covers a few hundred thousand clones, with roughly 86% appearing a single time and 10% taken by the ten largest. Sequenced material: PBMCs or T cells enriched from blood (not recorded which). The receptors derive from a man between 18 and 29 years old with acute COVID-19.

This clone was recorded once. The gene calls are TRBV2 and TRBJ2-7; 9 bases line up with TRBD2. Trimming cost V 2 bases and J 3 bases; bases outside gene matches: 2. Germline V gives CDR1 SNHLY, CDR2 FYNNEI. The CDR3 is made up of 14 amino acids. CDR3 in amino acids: CASSELAGSYEQYF. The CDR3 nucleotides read TGTGCCAGCAGTGAACTAGCGGGGAGCTACGAGCAGTACTTC.

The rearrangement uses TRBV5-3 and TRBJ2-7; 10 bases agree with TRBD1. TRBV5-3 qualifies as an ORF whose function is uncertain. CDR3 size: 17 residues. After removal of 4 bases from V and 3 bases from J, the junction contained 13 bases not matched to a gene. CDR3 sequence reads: CARSRTGGPSYNYEQYF. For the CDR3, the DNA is TGTGCCAGAAGCCGGACAGGGGGGCCGTCATATAACTACGAGCAGTACTTC.

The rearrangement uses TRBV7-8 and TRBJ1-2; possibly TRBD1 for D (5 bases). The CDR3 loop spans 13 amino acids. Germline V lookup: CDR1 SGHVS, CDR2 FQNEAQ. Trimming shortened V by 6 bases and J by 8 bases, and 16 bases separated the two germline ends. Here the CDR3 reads CASSPRGTRGYTF. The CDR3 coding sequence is TGTGCCAGCAGTCCGCGTGGGACTCGGGGCTACACCTTC.

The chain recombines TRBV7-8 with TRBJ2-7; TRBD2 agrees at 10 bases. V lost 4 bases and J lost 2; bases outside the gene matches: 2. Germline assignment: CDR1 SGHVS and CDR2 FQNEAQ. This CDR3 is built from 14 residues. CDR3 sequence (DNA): TGTGCCAGCAGCTCGAGCGGGAGGGCCTACGAGCAGTACTTC. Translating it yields CASSSSGRAYEQYF.

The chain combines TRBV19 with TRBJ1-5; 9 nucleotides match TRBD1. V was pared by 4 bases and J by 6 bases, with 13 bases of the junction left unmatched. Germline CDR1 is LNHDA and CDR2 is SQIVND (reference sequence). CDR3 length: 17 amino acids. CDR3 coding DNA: TGTGCCAGTAGTACCCAGGGACAGGGACGGGGAAGTCAGCCCCAGCATTTT. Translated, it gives CASSTQGQGRGSQPQHF.

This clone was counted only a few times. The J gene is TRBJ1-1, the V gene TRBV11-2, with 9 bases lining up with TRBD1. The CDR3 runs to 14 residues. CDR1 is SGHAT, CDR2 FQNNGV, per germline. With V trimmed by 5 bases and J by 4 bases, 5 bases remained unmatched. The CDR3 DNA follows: TGTGCCAGCAGCCTGGGACAGGGCAGCACTGAAGCTTTCTTT. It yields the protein CASSLGQGSTEAFF.

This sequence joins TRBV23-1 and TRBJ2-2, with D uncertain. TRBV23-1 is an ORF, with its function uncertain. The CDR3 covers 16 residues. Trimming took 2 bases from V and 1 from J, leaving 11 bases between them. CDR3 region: CASSQTATLNTGELFF. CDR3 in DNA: TGCGCCAGCAGTCAAACAGCCACCCTGAACACCGGGGAGCTGTTTTTT.

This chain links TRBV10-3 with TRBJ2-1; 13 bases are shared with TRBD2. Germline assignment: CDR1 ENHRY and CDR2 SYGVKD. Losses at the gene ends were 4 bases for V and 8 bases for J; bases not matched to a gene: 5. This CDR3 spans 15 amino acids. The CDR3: CAISVGTSGMDEQFF. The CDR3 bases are TGTGCCATCAGTGTAGGGACTAGCGGGATGGATGAGCAGTTCTTC.

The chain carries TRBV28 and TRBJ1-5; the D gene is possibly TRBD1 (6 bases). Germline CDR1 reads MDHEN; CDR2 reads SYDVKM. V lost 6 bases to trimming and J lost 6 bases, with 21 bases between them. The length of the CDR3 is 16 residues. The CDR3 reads CASRYRVKEYRQPQHF. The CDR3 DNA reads TGTGCCAGCAGATACAGGGTGAAGGAATACCGTCAGCCCCAGCATTTT.

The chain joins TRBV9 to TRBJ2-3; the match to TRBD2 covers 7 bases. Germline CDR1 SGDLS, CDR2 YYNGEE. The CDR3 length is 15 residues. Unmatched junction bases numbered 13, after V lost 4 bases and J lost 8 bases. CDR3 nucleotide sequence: TGTGCCAGCAGCAGTAGTGGGACTGCGGGGGTTACGCAGTATTTT. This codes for CASSSSGTAGVTQYF.

The chain's CDR3 is CASKEQSSTGELFF. The CDR3 DNA is TGTGCCAGCAAGGAGCAGTCTAGCACCGGGGAGCTGTTTTTT. The chain combines TRBV13 with TRBJ2-2; the D is unclear. V lost 7 bases to trimming and J lost 4 bases, with 13 bases between them. The CDR3 contains 14 residues. The germline V gene has CDR1 PRHDT and CDR2 FYEKMQ (reference sequence).

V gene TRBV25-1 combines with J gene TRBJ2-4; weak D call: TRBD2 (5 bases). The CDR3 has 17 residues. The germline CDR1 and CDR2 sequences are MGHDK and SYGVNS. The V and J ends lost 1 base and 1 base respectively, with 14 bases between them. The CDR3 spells CASSESRAPGAKNIQYF. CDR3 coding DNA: TGTGCCAGCAGTGAATCAAGGGCCCCGGGGGCCAAAAACATTCAGTACTTC.

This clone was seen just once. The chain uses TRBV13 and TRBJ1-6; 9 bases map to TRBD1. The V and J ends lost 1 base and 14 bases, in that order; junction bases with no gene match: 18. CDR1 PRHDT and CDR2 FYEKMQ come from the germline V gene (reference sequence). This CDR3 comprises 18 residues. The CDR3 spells CASSLALGGGQGSVALHF. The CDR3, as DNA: TGTGCCAGCAGCTTAGCCCTGGGAGGAGGACAGGGGTCGGTGGCCCTCCACTTT.